Listed below are T cell receptor beta chains from one sample, sequenced in a study of CD8+ T cells in alopecia areata. Profiling relied on immunoSEQ multiplex PCR, and the TCRdb table lists in-frame clones only, not all of them. Of roughly 150,000 clones in the sample, under 60% were seen once. This specimen was CD8+ T cells sorted from blood, taken at week 0. The receptors originated from a human donor with alopecia areata. The conserved cysteine and the conserved F or W are not part of the CDR3 here. The D gene is left open where the match is weak.

V gene: TRBV29-1; D gene: TRBD2; J gene: TRBJ2-5; CDR3 protein: SVENRGGQETQY
V gene: TRBV27; D gene: TRBD1; J gene: .; CDR3 protein: ASSARLGQGEGYEQY
V gene: TRBV11-2; D gene: .; J gene: TRBJ2-3; CDR3 protein: ASSLWDSGRVGTQY
V gene: TRBV4-3; D gene: .; J gene: TRBJ1-2; CDR3 protein: ASSQLGGEST
V gene: TRBV2; D gene: .; J gene: TRBJ1-4; CDR3 protein: ASSVDEKLF
V gene: TRBV4-3; D gene: TRBD2; J gene: TRBJ2-3; CDR3 protein: ASSQDGTTGLAGGGDTQY
V gene: TRBV15; D gene: .; J gene: TRBJ2-2; CDR3 protein: ATSRERGNAGELF
V gene: TRBV13; D gene: .; J gene: TRBJ1-2; CDR3 protein: ASSVKTPRTGNYGYT
V gene: TRBV30; D gene: .; J gene: TRBJ1-2; CDR3 protein: ACGHTVMDGRYGYT
V gene: TRBV6-4; D gene: TRBD2; J gene: TRBJ2-3; CDR3 protein: ASSESGGGTDTQY
V gene: TRBV12-5; D gene: .; J gene: TRBJ2-7; CDR3 protein: ASGLNTYEQY
V gene: TRBV7-8; D gene: .; J gene: TRBJ2-7; CDR3 protein: ASSLDGFYEQY
V gene: TRBV30; D gene: .; J gene: TRBJ2-2; CDR3 protein: AWRGGGYTGELF
V gene: TRBV7-2; D gene: TRBD1; J gene: TRBJ1-1; CDR3 protein: ASSSTGAEAF
V gene: TRBV9; D gene: .; J gene: TRBJ1-2; CDR3 protein: ASSGSREDGYT
V gene: TRBV4-3; D gene: .; J gene: TRBJ1-2; CDR3 protein: ASSQVTGDYGYT
V gene: TRBV11-1; D gene: .; J gene: TRBJ2-3; CDR3 protein: ASSLEGRTIDTQY
V gene: TRBV13; D gene: TRBD1; J gene: TRBJ2-5; CDR3 protein: ASTEQGEETQY
V gene: TRBV30; D gene: .; J gene: TRBJ2-3; CDR3 protein: AWSTRSPYDTQY
V gene: TRBV29-1; D gene: .; J gene: TRBJ2-1; CDR3 protein: SVEEPTGIGNEQF
V gene: TRBV13; D gene: TRBD2; J gene: TRBJ2-7; CDR3 protein: ASSLREGAYPYEQY
V gene: TRBV27; D gene: .; J gene: TRBJ1-1; CDR3 protein: ASSPTPRMNTEAF
V gene: TRBV4-3; D gene: .; J gene: TRBJ1-1; CDR3 protein: ASSQGPEAF
V gene: TRBV30; D gene: .; J gene: TRBJ2-1; CDR3 protein: AWATSREQF
V gene: TRBV5-6; D gene: .; J gene: TRBJ2-2; CDR3 protein: ASSFAGAGELF
V gene: TRBV29-1; D gene: .; J gene: TRBJ2-1; CDR3 protein: SVEGLGEEQF
V gene: TRBV7-9; D gene: .; J gene: TRBJ2-1; CDR3 protein: ASSPRMGNEQF
V gene: TRBV5-6; D gene: .; J gene: TRBJ1-1; CDR3 protein: ASTTVDTEAF
V gene: TRBV30; D gene: TRBD1; J gene: TRBJ2-7; CDR3 protein: AWRDRGSYEQY
V gene: TRBV13; D gene: TRBD1; J gene: TRBJ2-7; CDR3 protein: ASRRGQGSYEQY
V gene: TRBV5-6; D gene: TRBD1; J gene: TRBJ2-1; CDR3 protein: ASSLGTGPNRPDEQF
V gene: TRBV7-2; D gene: .; J gene: .; CDR3 protein: ASSLQNNEQF
V gene: TRBV4-3; D gene: .; J gene: TRBJ1-4; CDR3 protein: ASSKDRNEKLF
V gene: TRBV11-2; D gene: .; J gene: TRBJ1-2; CDR3 protein: ASSSGTNYGYT
V gene: TRBV30; D gene: .; J gene: TRBJ2-1; CDR3 protein: AWSVSGGDEQF
V gene: TRBV28; D gene: .; J gene: TRBJ1-2; CDR3 protein: ASSTAWATAGYT